The 3 T cell receptor beta chains below all came from one sample that was sequenced in a study of T-cell memory formation after mild COVID-19. TCRdb re-called the 5' RACE reads through MiXCR, storing one row per CDR3 protein. The data contain over 500,000 distinct CDR3 sequences, 15% to 20% of them singletons. The source material was PBMCs or a T cell subset sorted from them (not recorded which). The source is an adult woman who had mild COVID-19 (a few samples of this study predate the infection). Cell type and time point are not known.

This clonotype was detected only a few times. The genes are TRBV7-9 and TRBJ1-1, with 9 bases that match TRBD1. The CDR3 is 17 residues long. Trimming cost V 5 bases and J 4 bases; bases outside gene matches: 14. The germline gives CDR1 SEHNR, CDR2 FQNEAQ (reference sequence). Written as DNA, the CDR3 is TGTGCCAGCAGCGTAATGGGGACAGGGCCGTTGGGCACTGAAGCTTTCTTT. Its translation: CASSVMGTGPLGTEAFF.

There are a few counts of this clonotype. The chain uses TRBV12-3 or TRBV12-4 and TRBJ2-3, with D possibly being TRBD1 or TRBD2 (6 bases each). Between the trimmed V and J ends, which lost 3 bases and 0 bases, there was a span of 10 bases. This CDR3 is 15 amino acids long. The CDR3 DNA is TGTGCCAGCAGTTTGAGGGGGGACAGCACAGATACGCAGTATTTT. This codes for CASSLRGDSTDTQYF.

The table lists this clonotype with a few counts. This rearrangement joins TRBV27 to TRBJ2-5; 12 nucleotides align to TRBD2. CDR3 length equals 16 residues. Germline loops: CDR1 MNHEY, CDR2 SMNVEV (reference sequence). The V segment lost 4 bases and the J segment 5 bases; nucleotides outside the gene matches: 8. The CDR3 reads CASSSLRLAGVETQYF. CDR3 bases: TGTGCCAGCAGTTCGCTGCGACTAGCGGGAGTGGAGACCCAGTACTTC.